These 6 T cell receptor beta chains share one sample of origin, sequenced in a study of early T cells in non-severe SARS-CoV-2 infection (dated by TCRdb to about 2021). The library came from 5' RACE. The instrument given in TCRdb is NextSeq 500. Starting from the raw public reads, TCRdb applied fastp trimming at Q25, assembled clones with MiXCR and retained in-frame beta chains. Rows are unified per CDR3 protein, each entry keeping the most common DNA and genes. This sample holds around 71,000 distinct CDR3 sequences; about a tenth were observed only once. Jointly, the top ten make up roughly 16% of the sample. The sample in question was whole blood, obtained at baseline. The receptors were sampled from an adult who was a healthcare worker with PCR-confirmed SARS-CoV-2 infection or an uninfected control (not recorded which).

This clonotype was counted at least ten times. The chain joins TRBV28 to TRBJ2-1, with 7 bases identical to TRBD2. The length of the CDR3 is 19 residues. V trimming: 2 bases; J trimming: 0 bases; junction bases outside the gene matches: 13. Germline V gene lookup returns CDR1 MDHEN and CDR2 SYDVKM. The CDR3 reads CASSLGTSETMDSYNEQFF. The DNA for the CDR3 is TGTGCCAGCAGTTTAGGAACTAGCGAGACTATGGACTCCTACAATGAGCAGTTCTTC.

This clonotype was picked up many times. The CDR3 is CASRGTSGNTIYF. The CDR3 nucleotides are TGTGCCAGCCGTGGGACCTCTGGAAACACCATATATTTT. The chain couples TRBV6-1 to TRBJ1-3, with a weak D call TRBD1 (5 bases). Trimming took 8 bases from V and 0 from J, leaving 8 bases between them. Germline lookup yields CDR1 MNHNS and CDR2 SASEGT. The CDR3 has 13 amino acids.

This clonotype showed up many times. The chain uses TRBV7-8 and TRBJ2-3; 9 positions match TRBD2. There are 15 residues in the CDR3. In germline, CDR1 is SGHVS, CDR2 FQNEAQ. With V trimmed by 2 bases and J by 7 bases, 7 bases remained unmatched. This chain's CDR3 is CASSLLEREVHTQYF. The DNA for the CDR3 is TGTGCCAGCAGCTTACTGGAGCGGGAGGTTCATACGCAGTATTTT.

This clonotype appeared many times. V usage is TRBV28 and J usage is TRBJ2-5; tentative D call: TRBD1 (6 bases). Germline V gene data show CDR1 as MDHEN and CDR2 as SYDVKM. CDR3 length: 19 residues. V dropped 4 bases and J dropped 3 bases, with 27 bases sitting between them. The CDR3 spells CASSSTGTKGETTEETQYF. In DNA, the CDR3 is TGTGCCAGCAGTTCTACCGGGACAAAAGGGGAAACAACGGAAGAGACCCAGTACTTC.

This clonotype occurred a few times. This chain joins TRBV10-3 and TRBJ2-1, with 8 bases matching TRBD1. The CDR3 is 12 amino acids. Germline V gene data show CDR1 as ENHRY and CDR2 as SYGVKD. V dropped 10 bases and J dropped 5; count of bases not matched to a gene: 4. CDR3 in amino acids: CATQGADNEQFF. Here the CDR3 DNA reads TGTGCCACCCAGGGGGCAGACAATGAGCAGTTCTTC.

A few counts support this clonotype. The chain joins TRBV20-1 to TRBJ1-2; D gene uncertain. V lost 5 bases and J lost 4, with 11 bases in between. CDR3 length: 12 amino acids. CDR1 DFQATT and CDR2 SNEGSKA come from the germline V gene (reference sequence). The CDR3 reads CSAYSSGYGYTF. In nucleotides, the CDR3 is TGCAGTGCTTACTCTTCGGGCTATGGCTACACCTTC.